One and the same sample provided the 32 T cell receptor beta chains below, sequenced in a study of cytomegalovirus exposure and HLA in healthy donors. The PCR used 60 Vbeta and 13 Jbeta primers. TCRdb keeps only in-frame clones here, not all; method: immunoSEQ multiplex PCR. The table lists 110,000 or so clones, 65% to 85% of them singletons. The sample consisted of PBMCs. These receptors came from a man between 18 and 29 years old in good health and CMV-seronegative.

About this clone itself: The identical CDR3 is also encoded by other nucleotide sequences in the sample. The chain combines TRBV30 with TRBJ2-7, with 11 nucleotides matching TRBD2. This CDR3 spans 15 amino acids. V lost 2 bases to trimming and J lost 3 bases; unmatched junction nucleotides: 6. Looked up from germline, CDR1 is GTSNPN and CDR2 is SVGIG (reference sequence). The CDR3 is CAWSSPGTSGYEQYF. In nucleotides, the CDR3 is TGTGCCTGGAGTTCTCCCGGGACTAGCGGCTACGAGCAGTACTTC.

The chain is built from TRBV5-1 and TRBJ2-7, with 7 positions matching TRBD2. The germline V gene encodes CDR1 SGHRS and CDR2 YFSETQ. With V trimmed by 0 bases and J by 0 bases, 3 bases remained unmatched. The CDR3 runs 15 residues. The CDR3 bases are TGCGCCAGCAGCTTGGTTCTAGCGGACTCCTACGAGCAGTACTTC. As protein: CASSLVLADSYEQYF.

The V gene is TRBV4-3, the J gene TRBJ2-1, with TRBD1 identical over 8 bases. The CDR3 contains 13 residues. The trim removed 4 bases at V and 6 bases at J, leaving 2 bases unmatched. Germline values: CDR1 LGHNA, CDR2 YSLEER. The CDR3 protein is CASSPGQGNEQFF. CDR3 DNA: TGCGCCAGCAGCCCCGGACAGGGCAATGAGCAGTTCTTC.

The chain uses TRBV2 and TRBJ2-7, with 8 bases aligning to TRBD1. Germline CDR1 SNHLY, CDR2 FYNNEI. J gave up 4 bases and V 5 bases, and 13 bases lay outside the gene matches. The CDR3 runs to 16 residues. The CDR3 sequence: CASSSWDRSRLYEQYF. The CDR3 DNA reads as TGTGCCAGCAGTTCCTGGGACAGGTCGCGGTTGTACGAGCAGTACTTC.

This clone was counted a single time. The CDR3 reads CASSHWDKVNTEAFF. The CDR3 nucleotides are TGTGCCAGCAGTCACTGGGACAAAGTGAACACTGAAGCTTTCTTT. V is TRBV28 and J is TRBJ1-1; D might be TRBD1 (6 bases). This CDR3 is built from 15 residues. Trimming shortened V by 5 bases and J by 0 bases, and 13 bases separated the two germline ends. CDR1 MDHEN and CDR2 SYDVKM come from the germline V gene.

The sample holds a few counts of this clone. V is TRBV28 and J is TRBJ2-3; 8 nucleotides align to TRBD1. This CDR3 comprises 15 residues. With V trimmed by 1 base and J by 1 base, 1 base remained unmatched. The germline gives CDR1 MDHEN, CDR2 SYDVKM. CDR3 loop: CASSLSTGGTDTQYF. CDR3 coding DNA: TGTGCCAGCAGTTTATCGACAGGGGGCACAGATACGCAGTATTTT.

V usage is TRBV18 and J usage is TRBJ2-7; 7 bases match TRBD1. CDR3 length: 12 residues. J gave up 6 bases and V 6 bases, and 5 bases lay outside the gene matches. Germline CDR1 and CDR2: KGHSH and LQKENI. Here the CDR3 reads CASSRDSSEQYF. The CDR3 region has the DNA TGTGCCAGCTCCCGGGACAGTTCCGAGCAGTACTTC. Together with reference TRBV18 and TRBJ2-7, the CDR3 gives the full variable domain: NAGVMQNPRHLVRRRGQEARLRCSPMKGHSHVYWYRQLPEEGLKFMVYLQKENIIDESGMPKERFSAEFPKEGPSILRIQQVVRGDSAAYFCASSRDSSEQYFGPGTRLTVT.

The chain joins TRBV5-1 to TRBJ2-7, with D perhaps TRBD1 (6 bases). This CDR3 spans 13 amino acids. Germline CDR1 is SGHRS and CDR2 is YFSETQ. V was pared by 4 bases and J by 3 bases, with 11 bases between. The CDR3 nucleotides read TGCGCCAGCAGCGCCGGACAGAACTACGAGCAGTACTTC. Its translation: CASSAGQNYEQYF.

The chain is built from TRBV19 and TRBJ2-4; 11 nucleotides agree with TRBD2. Trimming removed 3 bases from V and 8 bases from J; junction bases left unmatched: 9. In germline, CDR1 is LNHDA, CDR2 SQIVND (reference sequence). The CDR3 consists of 16 residues. CDR3: CASSMGTSGGWDIQYF. CDR3 sequence (DNA): TGTGCCAGTAGTATGGGGACTAGCGGCGGTTGGGACATTCAGTACTTC.

This clone has a handful of counts. The chain has TRBV4-1 and TRBJ2-6; 12 positions agree with TRBD2. This CDR3 has 19 amino acids. Looked up from germline, CDR1 is MGHRA and CDR2 is YSYEKL. V lost 1 base, J lost 2 bases, and 6 bases stayed unmatched. Written as DNA, the CDR3 is TGCGCCAGCAGCCAAGGGTATTCTAGCGGGAGGGCTGGGGCCAACGTCCTGACTTTC. This codes for CASSQGYSSGRAGANVLTF.

This clone was recorded once. This CDR3 is CASSLGQGPYEQYF. Written as DNA, the CDR3 is TGTGCCAGTAGCCTGGGACAGGGGCCCTACGAGCAGTACTTC. V gene TRBV19 combines with J gene TRBJ2-7; 10 bases are a match to TRBD1. The V segment lost 6 bases and the J segment 2 bases; nucleotides outside the gene matches: 4. Per germline, CDR1 LNHDA and CDR2 SQIVND (reference sequence). The CDR3 runs 14 residues. Full variable domain (rest looked up from reference TRBV19 and TRBJ2-7): DGGITQSPKYLFRKEGQNVTLSCEQNLNHDAMYWYRQDPGQGLRLIYYSQIVNDFQKGDIAEGYSVSREKKESFPLTVTSAQKNPTAFYLCASSLGQGPYEQYFGPGTRLTVT.

The chain is built from TRBV9 and TRBJ1-3, with no clear D. The germline V and J ends were trimmed by 2 bases and 1 base, with 7 bases remaining between them. This CDR3 is 14 amino acids long. Germline V gives CDR1 SGDLS, CDR2 YYNGEE. CDR3 coding DNA: TGTGCCAGCAGCGTCGGGTTTTCTGGAAACACCATATATTTT. It yields the protein CASSVGFSGNTIYF.

This rearrangement joins TRBV2 to TRBJ2-3; 7 nucleotides align to TRBD1. The CDR3 is made up of 12 amino acids. CDR1 and CDR2 (germline): SNHLY, FYNNEI. The J segment lost 12 bases and the V segment lost 6 bases, leaving 9 bases of the junction unmatched. This CDR3 reads CASRQTGAIQYF. In DNA, the CDR3 is TGTGCCAGCAGGCAAACAGGGGCTATTCAGTATTTT.

V is TRBV9 and J is TRBJ2-7; D possibly corresponds to TRBD2 (6 bases). Trimming left V 0 bases short and J 1 base short, with 11 bases between. Germline CDR1 reads SGDLS; CDR2 reads YYNGEE. The CDR3 spans 15 residues. CDR3: CASSVDGGESYEQYF. The CDR3, as DNA: TGTGCCAGCAGCGTAGATGGAGGGGAGTCCTACGAGCAGTACTTC.

This clone was recorded a few times. The chain carries TRBV6-5 and TRBJ2-7, with D maybe TRBD2 (5 bases). The CDR3 extends over 11 amino acids. The germline V gene encodes CDR1 MNHEY and CDR2 SVGAGI. V was pared by 10 bases and J by 4 bases, with 11 bases between. CDR3 sequence reads: CATSAAYEQYF. DNA of the CDR3: TGTGCCACTTCAGCGGCGTACGAGCAGTACTTC.

This clone has only a few counts. The chain recombines TRBV5-6 with TRBJ1-3; TRBD1 agrees at 7 bases. Germline V gene sequence: CDR1 SGHDT, CDR2 YYEEEE. The CDR3 extends over 16 amino acids. The ends lost 3 bases at V and 0 bases at J; junction bases unmatched: 6. The CDR3 DNA is TGTGCCAGCAGCTGGGGACAGATCAACTCTGGAAACACCATATATTTT. It specifies CASSWGQINSGNTIYF. Based on the CDR3 plus reference TRBV5-6 and TRBJ1-3, the full variable domain is DAGVTQSPTHLIKTRGQQVTLRCSPKSGHDTVSWYQQALGQGPQFIFQYYEEEERQRGNFPDRFSGHQFPNYSSELNVNALLLGDSALYLCASSWGQINSGNTIYFGEGSWLTVV.

This clone was observed a single time. The rearrangement links TRBV7-9 to TRBJ2-1; 12 bases align to TRBD2. CDR1 is SEHNR, CDR2 FQNEAQ, per germline (reference sequence). The CDR3 sequence is 17 residues long. After removal of 5 bases from V and 7 bases from J, the junction contained 12 bases not matched to a gene. Written as DNA, the CDR3 is TGTGCCAGCAGCGCGGGACTAGCGGGCCCTGTTCGTAATGAGCAGTTCTTC. It specifies CASSAGLAGPVRNEQFF.

The CDR3 nucleotides are TGTGCTAGTGGTTTGGTACGAGCGGGAGGGCCCCTTAGATACAATGAGCAGTTCTTC. Protein: CASGLVRAGGPLRYNEQFF. This rearrangement joins TRBV12-5 to TRBJ2-1; 10 nucleotides line up with TRBD2. V dropped 0 bases and J dropped 4; count of bases not matched to a gene: 12. CDR1 and CDR2 from the germline V gene are LGHNT and FRNRAP. The CDR3 is 19 amino acids.

This chain uses TRBV4-1 with TRBJ2-7, with a tentative D call TRBD2 (5 bases). This CDR3 has 14 amino acids. CDR1 MGHRA and CDR2 YSYEKL come from the germline V gene. Trimming removed 2 bases at V and 5 bases at J, with 13 bases between. CDR3 sequence reads: CASSQLRGRDEQYF. The CDR3 coding sequence is TGCGCCAGCAGCCAACTTCGGGGAAGGGACGAGCAGTACTTC.

The V and J genes are TRBV5-6 and TRBJ2-5, with no clear D. CDR1 and CDR2 from the germline V gene are SGHDT and YYEEEE. Trimming stripped 0 bases from V and 1 base from J, with 7 bases between. This CDR3 has 14 residues. The CDR3 nucleotides read TGTGCCAGCAGCTTGGCCCTCGGCCAAGAGACCCAGTACTTC. Protein: CASSLALGQETQYF.

The CDR3 here is CASSPIGTGSPNEQFF. CDR3 nucleotides: TGTGCCAGCTCACCAATTGGGACAGGGTCACCTAATGAGCAGTTCTTC. The chain uses TRBV18 and TRBJ2-1; TRBD1 agrees at 9 bases. J lost 7 bases, V lost 2 bases, and 9 bases had no gene match. From germline, CDR1 is KGHSH and CDR2 LQKENI. The CDR3 runs to 16 residues. Supplemented by reference TRBV18 and TRBJ2-1, the full variable domain reads NAGVMQNPRHLVRRRGQEARLRCSPMKGHSHVYWYRQLPEEGLKFMVYLQKENIIDESGMPKERFSAEFPKEGPSILRIQQVVRGDSAAYFCASSPIGTGSPNEQFFGPGTRLTVL.

This clone was seen a handful of times. The chain combines TRBV4-1 with TRBJ1-1; D not resolved. The CDR3 sequence is 13 residues long. Germline assignment: CDR1 MGHRA and CDR2 YSYEKL. Trimming removed 1 base from V and 10 bases from J, with 13 bases in between. The CDR3 is CASSQALELRAFF. CDR3 DNA: TGCGCCAGCAGCCAAGCTTTAGAGTTACGAGCTTTCTTT.

Here the CDR3 reads CASSLLAGDTDTQYF. The CDR3 DNA reads as TGCGCCAGCAGCCTCTTAGCGGGCGACACAGATACGCAGTATTTT. The chain carries TRBV5-1 and TRBJ2-3, with 7 bases that match TRBD2. J was trimmed by 2 bases and V by 4 bases; bases with no gene match: 7. Germline V CDR1 and CDR2: SGHRS, YFSETQ. The CDR3 sequence is 15 residues long.

The V gene is TRBV6-5, the J gene TRBJ2-1, with 7 positions matching TRBD2. V lost 6 bases, J lost 8 bases, and 10 bases stayed unmatched. The CDR3 totals 14 residues. Germline CDR1 is MNHEY and CDR2 is SVGAGI. CDR3 in DNA: TGTGCCAGCAGGCCAGCGGGAAGACGGGATGAGCAGTTCTTC. Residues: CASRPAGRRDEQFF.

The chain has TRBV29-1 and TRBJ2-1; 9 bases match TRBD2. Germline CDR1 SQVTM, CDR2 ANQGSEA. The CDR3 totals 12 residues. With 7 bases clipped from V and 9 bases from J, the junction kept 7 bases outside the gene matches. CDR3 region: CSGTTAGGEQFF. CDR3 DNA sequence: TGCAGCGGTACGACAGCGGGAGGTGAGCAGTTCTTC.

V is TRBV30 and J is TRBJ2-7; D perhaps matches TRBD1 (6 bases). V gave up 0 bases and J gave up 2 bases, with 14 bases separating them. The CDR3 runs to 15 residues. The germline gives CDR1 GTSNPN, CDR2 SVGIG (reference sequence). DNA of the CDR3: TGTGCCTGGAGTGTACCGGGACATGGAACCTACGAGCAGTACTTC. Its translation is CAWSVPGHGTYEQYF.

CDR3 nucleotide sequence: TGTGCCAGCAGTTACTCGAACCTAGCGGGAGGTTTGGAGTACTTC. It yields the protein CASSYSNLAGGLEYF. This chain uses TRBV6-5 with TRBJ2-7; 11 bases line up with TRBD2. Germline assignment: CDR1 MNHEY and CDR2 SVGAGI. This CDR3 is 15 amino acids long. The V gene end was trimmed by 0 bases and the J gene end by 11 bases; junction bases not matched to a gene: 9.

The chain uses TRBV5-4 and TRBJ2-7; D unclear. CDR3 size: 15 residues. Per the germline V gene, CDR1 is SGHNT and CDR2 is YYREEE (reference sequence). The V end lost 1 base, the J end lost 0 bases, and 11 bases lay between the germline ends. CDR3 sequence (DNA): TGTGCCAGCAGCTTGTTCAACGGTCACTCCTACGAGCAGTACTTC. Protein: CASSLFNGHSYEQYF.

This clone has a single count. The CDR3 DNA follows: TGTGCCATCAGGTCGACTAGCGGGGGGAACAATGAGCAGTTCTTC. Its protein is CAIRSTSGGNNEQFF. This chain uses TRBV10-3 with TRBJ2-1, with 13 positions matching TRBD2. The CDR3 is 15 amino acids. V shed 6 bases, J shed 5 bases, and the junction held 4 bases outside the gene matches. In germline, CDR1 is ENHRY, CDR2 SYGVKD.

This chain uses TRBV19 with TRBJ2-3; maybe TRBD2 (6 bases). In germline, CDR1 is LNHDA, CDR2 SQIVND (reference sequence). CDR3 size: 15 residues. The V gene lost 5 bases and the J gene lost 6 bases, with 18 bases spanning the gap. The CDR3, as DNA: TGTGCCAGTAGTCCCTCTAAGGGGAGGACCGATACGCAGTATTTT. Its protein is CASSPSKGRTDTQYF.

The J gene is TRBJ1-1, the V gene TRBV6-1, with 7 bases identical to TRBD1. Germline trimming cut 5 bases from V and 11 bases from J; bases unmatched to any gene: 11. Germline V gene lookup returns CDR1 MNHNS and CDR2 SASEGT. The CDR3 is 13 amino acids. CDR3 DNA: TGTGCCAGCAGTTTTAAGACAGGGTTGCGCGCTTTCTTT. This encodes CASSFKTGLRAFF.

This chain joins TRBV6-5 and TRBJ1-1; D remains unclear. Germline CDR1 is MNHEY and CDR2 is SVGAGI. Trimming stripped 5 bases from V and 4 bases from J, with 14 bases between. CDR3 length: 14 residues. The CDR3 bases are TGTGCCAGCAGTCCCGGGCCCAGCGGCACTGAAGCTTTCTTT. This gives the protein CASSPGPSGTEAFF.